This T cell receptor (beta chain) was retrieved from a study of pediatric ulcerative colitis. About the research overall: Most patients had pancolitis, and two had left-sided colitis.

Regarding this clone: Its target is unknown.

General study findings and limits: Blood-rectal clonal overlap within each person was significantly higher in ulcerative colitis patients than controls. This repertoire reflects total lymphocytes rather than subpopulations like regulatory T cells. No controls had the two rectal clonotypes shared by ulcerative colitis patients.

The method was immunoSEQ multiplex PCR; TCRdb's version includes in-frame clones alone and lacks a portion of them. The data contain around 61,000 clones, around 85% of them singletons. The V and J ends lost 0 bases and 7 bases respectively, with 10 bases between them. The CDR3 runs to 13 residues. Germline V gene data show CDR1 as LGHNA and CDR2 as YNFKEQ. The TCR originated in a boy between 10 and 17 years old with severe ulcerative colitis. Material: blood. The chain employs TRBV4-2 and TRBJ2-7, with no clear D. CDR3 bases: TGTGCCAGCAGCCAAGATCTTTGGGCGGAGCAGTACTTC. It yields the protein CASSQDLWAEQYF.